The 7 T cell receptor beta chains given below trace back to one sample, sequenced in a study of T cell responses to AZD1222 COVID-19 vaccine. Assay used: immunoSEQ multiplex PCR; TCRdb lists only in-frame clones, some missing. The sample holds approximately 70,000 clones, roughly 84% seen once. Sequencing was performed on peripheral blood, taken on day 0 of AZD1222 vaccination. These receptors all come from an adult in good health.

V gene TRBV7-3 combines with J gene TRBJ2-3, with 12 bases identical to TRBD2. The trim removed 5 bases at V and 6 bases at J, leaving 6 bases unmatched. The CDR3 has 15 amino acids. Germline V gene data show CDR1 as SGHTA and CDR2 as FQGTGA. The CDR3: CASSPRLAGVDTQYF. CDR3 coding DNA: TGTGCCAGCAGCCCTAGACTAGCGGGGGTCGATACGCAGTATTTT. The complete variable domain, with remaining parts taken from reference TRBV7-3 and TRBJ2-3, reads GAGVSQTPSNKVTEKGKYVELRCDPISGHTALYWYRQSLGQGPEFLIYFQGTGAADDSGLPNDRFFAVRPEGSVSTLKIQRTERGDSAVYLCASSPRLAGVDTQYFGPGTRLTVL.

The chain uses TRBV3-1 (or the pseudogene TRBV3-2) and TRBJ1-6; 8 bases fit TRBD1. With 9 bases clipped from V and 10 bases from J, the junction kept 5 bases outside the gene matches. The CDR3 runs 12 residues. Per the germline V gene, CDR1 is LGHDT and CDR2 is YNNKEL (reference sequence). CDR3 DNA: TGTGCCAGTCGACAGGGGCCGTCACCCCTCCACTTT. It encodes CASRQGPSPLHF.

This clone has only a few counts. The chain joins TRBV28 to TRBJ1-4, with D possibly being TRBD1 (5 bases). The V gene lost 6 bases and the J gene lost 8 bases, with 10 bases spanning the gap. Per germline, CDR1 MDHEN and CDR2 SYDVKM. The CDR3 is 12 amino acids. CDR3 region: CASSDRGEKLFF. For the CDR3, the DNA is TGTGCCAGCAGCGATCGGGGGGAAAAACTGTTTTTT.

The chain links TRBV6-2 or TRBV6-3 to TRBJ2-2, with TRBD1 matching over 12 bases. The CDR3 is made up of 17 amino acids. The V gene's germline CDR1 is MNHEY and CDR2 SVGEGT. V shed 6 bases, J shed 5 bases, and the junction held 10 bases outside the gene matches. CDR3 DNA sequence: TGTGCCAGCAGCCACTCCGGGACAGGGGGCGGTACCGGGGAGCTGTTTTTT. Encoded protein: CASSHSGTGGGTGELFF.

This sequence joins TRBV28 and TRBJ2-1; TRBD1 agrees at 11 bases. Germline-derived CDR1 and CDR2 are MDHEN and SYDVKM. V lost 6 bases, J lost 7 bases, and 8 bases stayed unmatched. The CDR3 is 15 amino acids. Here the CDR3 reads CASSLGQGAWNEQFF. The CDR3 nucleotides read TGTGCCAGCAGCCTCGGACAGGGGGCGTGGAATGAGCAGTTCTTC.

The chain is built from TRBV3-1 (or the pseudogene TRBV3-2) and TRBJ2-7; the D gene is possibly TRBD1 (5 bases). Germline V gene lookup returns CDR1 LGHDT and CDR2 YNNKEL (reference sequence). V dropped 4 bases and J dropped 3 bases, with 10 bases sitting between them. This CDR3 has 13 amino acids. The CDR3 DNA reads TGTGCCAGCAGCCGAGGACACAACTACGAGCAGTACTTC. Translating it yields CASSRGHNYEQYF.

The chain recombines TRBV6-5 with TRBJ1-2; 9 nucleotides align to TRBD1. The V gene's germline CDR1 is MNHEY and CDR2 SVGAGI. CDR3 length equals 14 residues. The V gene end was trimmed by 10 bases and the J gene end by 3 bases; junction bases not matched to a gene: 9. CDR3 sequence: CATQTGGTDYGYTF. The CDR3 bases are TGTGCCACGCAGACAGGGGGTACGGACTATGGCTACACCTTC.